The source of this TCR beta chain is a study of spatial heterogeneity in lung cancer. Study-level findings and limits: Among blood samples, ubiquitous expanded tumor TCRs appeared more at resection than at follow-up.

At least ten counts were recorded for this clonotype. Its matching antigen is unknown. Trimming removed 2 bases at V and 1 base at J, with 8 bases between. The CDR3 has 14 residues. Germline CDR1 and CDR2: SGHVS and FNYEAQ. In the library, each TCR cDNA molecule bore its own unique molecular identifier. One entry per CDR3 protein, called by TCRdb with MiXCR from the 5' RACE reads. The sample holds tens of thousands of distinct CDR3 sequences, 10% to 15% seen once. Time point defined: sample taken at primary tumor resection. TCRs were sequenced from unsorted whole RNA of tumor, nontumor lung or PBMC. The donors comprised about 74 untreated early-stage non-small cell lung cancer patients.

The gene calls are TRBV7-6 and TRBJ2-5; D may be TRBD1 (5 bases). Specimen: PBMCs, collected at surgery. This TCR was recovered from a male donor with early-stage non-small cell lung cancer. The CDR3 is CASSLYQGQETQYF. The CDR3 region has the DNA TGTGCCAGCAGCTTATATCAGGGCCAAGAGACCCAGTACTTC.